These 24 T cell receptor beta chains were sequenced from one sample in a study of blood T cell repertoires in COVID-19. The method was immunoSEQ multiplex PCR; TCRdb's version includes in-frame clones alone and lacks a portion of them. The sample has 40,000 or so clones; nearly 90% are singletons. The source material was peripheral blood. The origin of the receptors is a man aged 55 to 70 with active or convalescent COVID-19.

This chain links TRBV5-1 with TRBJ2-4, with D perhaps matching TRBD2 (6 bases). Between the trimmed V and J ends, which lost 0 bases and 3 bases, there was a span of 13 bases. Germline values: CDR1 SGHRS, CDR2 YFSETQ. The CDR3 has 16 residues. For the CDR3, the DNA is TGCGCCAGCAGCTTGGGCCCGGGAGCGAGCAAAAACATTCAGTACTTC. Amino acid sequence: CASSLGPGASKNIQYF.

The CDR3 sequence is CASSSGLDEQYF. In DNA, the CDR3 is TGCGCCAGCAGCTCCGGACTTGACGAGCAGTACTTC. V usage is TRBV5-1 and J usage is TRBJ2-7; possible D gene TRBD2, 5 bases. CDR1 is SGHRS and CDR2 is YFSETQ in the germline V gene. This CDR3 region has 12 residues. Between the trimmed V and J ends, which lost 3 bases and 5 bases, there was a span of 9 bases. Drawing the rest from reference TRBV5-1 and TRBJ2-7, the complete variable domain is KAGVTQTPRYLIKTRGQQVTLSCSPISGHRSVSWYQQTPGQGLQFLFEYFSETQRNKGNFPGRFSGRQFSNSRSEMNVSTLELGDSALYLCASSSGLDEQYFGPGTRLTVT.

This chain links TRBV27 with TRBJ2-1, with 9 bases identical to TRBD1. The CDR3 sequence is 15 residues long. Trimming cost V 6 bases and J 6 bases; bases outside gene matches: 9. CDR1 is MNHEY and CDR2 is SMNVEV in the germline V gene (reference sequence). DNA for the CDR3: TGTGCCAGCAGACCCCGGGACAGGGAGGGCAATGAGCAGTTCTTC. It yields the protein CASRPRDREGNEQFF.

The J gene is TRBJ2-3, the V gene TRBV10-1, with 7 positions matching TRBD1. V was pared by 6 bases and J by 4 bases, with 10 bases of the junction left unmatched. The V gene's germline CDR1 is WNHNN and CDR2 SYGVQD (reference sequence). The CDR3 sequence is 15 residues long. CDR3 in amino acids: CASSGNRGWSDTQYF. CDR3 in DNA: TGCGCCAGCAGCGGCAACAGGGGCTGGTCAGATACGCAGTATTTT.

The chain's CDR3 is CASSAGTSTDTQYF. CDR3 DNA: TGTGCCAGCAGCGCCGGGACTAGCACAGATACGCAGTATTTT. V and J are TRBV9 and TRBJ2-3, with D possibly TRBD2 on 6 matching bases. Trimming stripped 3 bases from V and 0 bases from J, with 8 bases between. The CDR3 totals 14 residues. CDR1 and CDR2 (germline): SGDLS, YYNGEE.

The chain combines TRBV19 with TRBJ1-3, with D unclear. Trimming cost V 5 bases and J 0 bases, with 5 bases left between them. Germline lookup yields CDR1 LNHDA and CDR2 SQIVND (reference sequence). This CDR3 spans 13 amino acids. In DNA form, the CDR3 reads TGTGCCAGTAGTCCCAGCTCTGGAAACACCATATATTTT. Its protein is CASSPSSGNTIYF.

The chain combines TRBV5-6 with TRBJ1-2; a weak D match, TRBD1 (6 bases). The CDR3 sequence is 15 residues long. Germline V lookup: CDR1 SGHDT, CDR2 YYEEEE. V dropped 4 bases and J dropped 0 bases, with 13 bases sitting between them. CDR3 sequence reads: CASSLADRANYGYTF. The DNA for the CDR3 is TGTGCCAGCAGCCTCGCGGACAGAGCTAACTATGGCTACACCTTC. The full variable domain, rest sourced from reference TRBV5-6 and TRBJ1-2, is DAGVTQSPTHLIKTRGQQVTLRCSPKSGHDTVSWYQQALGQGPQFIFQYYEEEERQRGNFPDRFSGHQFPNYSSELNVNALLLGDSALYLCASSLADRANYGYTFGSGTRLTVV.

The chain combines TRBV10-3 with TRBJ2-5; tentative D call: TRBD1 (6 bases). The V gene's germline CDR1 is ENHRY and CDR2 SYGVKD. Trimming shortened V by 3 bases and J by 2 bases, and 10 bases separated the two germline ends. The length of the CDR3 is 14 residues. CDR3 coding DNA: TGTGCCATCAGTGACTCCGACAGGCAAGAGACCCAGTACTTC. Its translation is CAISDSDRQETQYF.

V and J are TRBV28 and TRBJ2-7, with a tentative D call TRBD2 (5 bases). V was pared by 3 bases and J by 0 bases, with 12 bases between. Germline lookup yields CDR1 MDHEN and CDR2 SYDVKM. The CDR3 runs 15 residues. The CDR3 region has the DNA TGTGCCAGCAGTTTCCCGCGGGCCTTCTCCTACGAGCAGTACTTC. This sequence encodes CASSFPRAFSYEQYF.

The CDR3, as DNA: TGTGCCAGCAGTGGCTACAGCTCCTACGAGCAGTACTTC. The encoded protein is CASSGYSSYEQYF. The chain combines TRBV7-6 with TRBJ2-7; D call uncertain. V was cut by 6 bases and J by 0 bases, with 9 bases left in between. The CDR3 consists of 13 residues. The germline V gene has CDR1 SGHVS and CDR2 FNYEAQ.

The count of this clone is one. The chain joins TRBV5-4 to TRBJ2-3, with 9 bases fitting TRBD1. The CDR3 has 15 amino acids. V trimming: 4 bases; J trimming: 1 base; junction bases outside the gene matches: 4. Germline V gene data show CDR1 as SGHNT and CDR2 as YYREEE (reference sequence). In nucleotides, the CDR3 is TGTGCCAGCAGCCGATGGGACAGGGGCACAGATACGCAGTATTTT. This sequence encodes CASSRWDRGTDTQYF.

The CDR3 nucleotides are TGTGCCACCACGCCTACTCGGGACAGCAACGTCCTGACTTTC. Its translation: CATTPTRDSNVLTF. The chain has TRBV19 and TRBJ2-6, with 7 nucleotides matching TRBD1. The CDR3 totals 14 residues. V was clipped by 10 bases and J by 9 bases; unmatched bases: 12. Per the germline V gene, CDR1 is LNHDA and CDR2 is SQIVND (reference sequence).

V is TRBV6-6 and J is TRBJ2-1; 11 bases align to TRBD2. The CDR3 totals 15 residues. After removal of 6 bases from V and 4 bases from J, the junction contained 5 bases not matched to a gene. From germline, CDR1 is MNHNY and CDR2 SVGAGI (reference sequence). CDR3 loop: CASSQLAGAYNEQFF. CDR3 DNA: TGTGCCAGCAGCCAACTAGCGGGAGCGTACAATGAGCAGTTCTTC.

The chain uses TRBV11-2 and TRBJ2-1; possibly TRBD2 for D (5 bases). The length of the CDR3 is 15 residues. Germline-derived CDR1 and CDR2 are SGHAT and FQNNGV. V was clipped by 1 base and J by 11 bases, with 18 bases between them. The CDR3 DNA reads as TGTGCCAGCAGCTTAGTCGAAGGCCCGGGAAACCAGCAGTTCTTC. This encodes CASSLVEGPGNQQFF.

The genes are TRBV5-1 and TRBJ2-7; 9 bases are shared with TRBD2. The CDR3 loop spans 15 amino acids. V shed 0 bases, J shed 2 bases, and the junction held 3 bases outside the gene matches. The germline V gene has CDR1 SGHRS and CDR2 YFSETQ. The CDR3 DNA reads as TGCGCCAGCAGCTTGGTAGCGGGAGTTACCTACGAGCAGTACTTC. It codes for CASSLVAGVTYEQYF. The full variable domain, its missing parts supplied by reference TRBV5-1 and TRBJ2-7, is KAGVTQTPRYLIKTRGQQVTLSCSPISGHRSVSWYQQTPGQGLQFLFEYFSETQRNKGNFPGRFSGRQFSNSRSEMNVSTLELGDSALYLCASSLVAGVTYEQYFGPGTRLTVT.

This chain joins TRBV29-1 and TRBJ1-2; TRBD1 agrees at 11 bases. This CDR3 is built from 15 residues. Germline-derived CDR1 and CDR2 are SQVTM and ANQGSEA. Germline trimming cut 3 bases from V and 8 bases from J; bases unmatched to any gene: 11. For the CDR3, the DNA is TGCAGCGTTGAGCAGGGACAGGGGGGCTCCGACGGCTACACCTTC. Amino acid sequence: CSVEQGQGGSDGYTF. Drawing the rest from reference TRBV29-1 and TRBJ1-2, the complete variable domain is SAVISQKPSRDICQRGTSLTIQCQVDSQVTMMFWYRQQPGQSLTLIATANQGSEATYESGFVIDKFPISRPNLTFSTLTVSNMSPEDSSIYLCSVEQGQGGSDGYTFGSGTRLTVV.

The J gene is TRBJ2-5, the V gene TRBV18, with 8 nucleotides matching TRBD2. This CDR3 has 16 amino acids. Germline V gene lookup returns CDR1 KGHSH and CDR2 LQKENI. J lost 9 bases, V lost 5 bases, and 17 bases had no gene match. CDR3 nucleotide sequence: TGTGCCAGCTCAACAATACCGGGACTAGAAGTAGCGGCCCAGTACTTC. Translated, it gives CASSTIPGLEVAAQYF.

The chain uses TRBV2 and TRBJ1-3; D may be TRBD1 (5 bases). Trimming stripped 6 bases from V and 5 bases from J, with 14 bases between. This CDR3 is 14 amino acids long. CDR1 is SNHLY, CDR2 FYNNEI, per germline. The CDR3 region is CASRDGGLRNTIYF. CDR3 nucleotide sequence: TGTGCCAGCAGGGACGGGGGTCTGAGAAACACCATATATTTT.

The rearrangement links TRBV30 to TRBJ1-5; possible D gene TRBD1, 5 bases. Germline loops: CDR1 GTSNPN, CDR2 SVGIG (reference sequence). The germline V and J ends were trimmed by 0 bases and 1 base, with 10 bases remaining between them. The CDR3 is made up of 15 amino acids. The CDR3 bases are TGTGCCTGGAGTGTAAAAGGGGCCAGCAATCAGCCCCAGCATTTT. Translating gives CAWSVKGASNQPQHF.

This clone was recorded a few times. The rearrangement uses TRBV2 and TRBJ2-1; TRBD1 agrees at 9 bases. This CDR3 region has 13 residues. The junction had 5 bases not matched to a gene; V was cut back by 6 bases and J by 8 bases. In germline, CDR1 is SNHLY, CDR2 FYNNEI. CDR3 bases: TGTGCCAGCAGCTGGGACAGGGATTATGAGCAGTTCTTC. Translated, it gives CASSWDRDYEQFF.

V and J are TRBV15 and TRBJ1-5; D uncertain. The CDR3 runs to 16 residues. The V gene lost 0 bases and the J gene lost 3 bases, with 12 bases spanning the gap. The germline CDR1 and CDR2 sequences are LNHNV and YYDKDF (reference sequence). The CDR3 DNA is TGTGCCACCAGCAGAGATCGAGAACGGTCCAATCAGCCCCAGCATTTT. Translating gives CATSRDRERSNQPQHF.

This clone was recorded once. V is TRBV6-5 and J is TRBJ2-3; tentatively, D is TRBD2 (5 bases). V lost 8 bases and J lost 1, with 7 bases in between. Germline V lookup: CDR1 MNHEY, CDR2 SVGAGI. The length of the CDR3 is 12 residues. The CDR3 loop is CASEGGTDTQYF. CDR3 sequence (DNA): TGTGCCAGCGAGGGAGGCACAGATACGCAGTATTTT.

CDR3 DNA: TGTGCCAGCAGTTACACAGGGGACTATGGCTACACCTTC. It specifies CASSYTGDYGYTF. The rearrangement joins TRBV6-5 to TRBJ1-2, with 7 nucleotides matching TRBD1. This CDR3 is built from 13 residues. After removal of 2 bases from V and 3 bases from J, the junction contained 0 bases not matched to a gene. Germline V lookup: CDR1 MNHEY, CDR2 SVGAGI.

This clone appeared once. This chain connects TRBV10-2 to TRBJ2-7; possibly TRBD2 for D (5 bases). Germline V CDR1 and CDR2: WSHSY, SAAADI. This CDR3 region has 15 residues. Trimming removed 6 bases at V and 5 bases at J, with 20 bases between. The CDR3 here is CASSDGRRRGHEQYF. As DNA, the CDR3 is TGCGCCAGCAGCGATGGGCGACGCCGGGGTCACGAGCAGTACTTC.